A selection of T cell receptor beta chains follows, all from one sample in a study of shared clonotypes between healthy human individuals. The method was immunoSEQ multiplex PCR; TCRdb's version includes in-frame clones alone and lacks a portion of them. The sample has over 2 million clones, 95% seen once. Sequenced input: naive CD4+ T cells sorted from blood. These receptors all stem from a man in his late teens or twenties in good health. CDR3s include the opening cysteine and the closing phenylalanine or tryptophan. Not every row has a clone size; where given, it reads once, few, many or a size class.

clone_size	v_call	cdr3_aa
NA	TRBV28	CASSFGQGSDYGYTF
NA	TRBV7-3	CASSLSFQETQYF
NA	TRBV2	CASSDTQPRGYGYTF
NA	TRBV2	CASSAGTANTEAFF
NA	TRBV6-1	CASSEWGRVSNQPQHF
once	TRBV5-1	CASTLDRMSNTEAFF
NA	TRBV7-8	CASSLGGLGSPLHF
NA	TRBV19	CASSIERGQPQHF
NA	TRBV29-1	CSAFDRSGNTIYF
NA	TRBV5-1	CASSLYSDFSGNTIYF
NA	TRBV7-2	CASSRRGLNEQYF
once	TRBV5-4	CASSRLGTGGSSYEQYF
NA	TRBV11-2	CASSAGQGHSPLHF
NA	TRBV30	CASSGTTHAGELFF
NA	TRBV6-5	CASSSGGPGYEQYF
NA	TRBV19	CASSAALAGARNEQFF
NA	TRBV10-3	CAISADRGNQPQHF
NA	TRBV30	CAWTPRDRGPFYTF
NA	TRBV20-1	CSAEGGYEQYF
NA	TRBV5-4	CASRQRGRIEQYF
NA	TRBV30	CAWGDSGNTIYF
NA	TRBV5-1	CASSLDPAGYEQYF
NA	TRBV18	CASSDDVRRSTQYF
NA	TRBV29-1	CSVEVALAGAYNEQFF
NA	TRBV10-3	CAISESEGQVSEQYF
NA	TRBV4-2	CASSLVENTEAFF
NA	TRBV4-2	CASSRQGAQNEQYF
NA	TRBV7-2	CASSLGLYNEQFF
once	TRBV7-2	CASSRGGYEQYF
NA	TRBV7-3	CASTYTGGASYNEQFF
NA	TRBV20-1	CSARGQETQYF
NA	TRBV5-1	CASSLPGLSSGNTIYF
NA	TRBV4-1	CASSQDPGAFSYEQYF
NA	TRBV30	CAWSGADNQPQHF
NA	TRBV7-2	CASSPAATSGGRELFF
NA	TRBV6-5	CASRFDRGNTEAFF
NA	TRBV18	CASSPGRQETQYF
NA	TRBV30	CAWSGTSGRARETQYF
NA	TRBV28	CASRKGEYNSPLHF
NA	TRBV7-9	CASSPGLAGVTDTQYF
NA	TRBV9	CASSVAANTNYGYTF
NA	TRBV6-6	CASSLDLGSYNEQFF
NA	TRBV5-4	CASSSGTSPREQYF